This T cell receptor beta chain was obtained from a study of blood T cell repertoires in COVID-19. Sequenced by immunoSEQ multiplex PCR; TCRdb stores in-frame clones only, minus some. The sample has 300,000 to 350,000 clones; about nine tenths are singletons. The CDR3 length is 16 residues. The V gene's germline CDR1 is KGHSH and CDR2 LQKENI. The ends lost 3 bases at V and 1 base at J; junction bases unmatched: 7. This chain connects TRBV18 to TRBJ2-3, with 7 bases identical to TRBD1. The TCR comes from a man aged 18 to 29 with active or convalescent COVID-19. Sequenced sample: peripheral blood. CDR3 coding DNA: TGTGCCAGCTCACCTGGGTTTGGGACAGGCACAGATACGCAGTATTTT. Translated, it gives CASSPGFGTGTDTQYF. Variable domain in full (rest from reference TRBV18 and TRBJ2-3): NAGVMQNPRHLVRRRGQEARLRCSPMKGHSHVYWYRQLPEEGLKFMVYLQKENIIDESGMPKERFSAEFPKEGPSILRIQQVVRGDSAAYFCASSPGFGTGTDTQYFGPGTRLTVL.